This T cell receptor beta chain was captured by sequencing in a study of CXCR3-negative and CXCR3-positive naive CD8 T cells. Study-level findings and limits: More hydrophobic TRB CDR3s occurred in CXCR3-positive than in CXCR3-negative naive cells. TRB CDR3 properties were used to infer TCR strength, and surface CD5 was comparable between naive subsets.

Notes on this clonotype: Its specificity is unknown.

There are 15 residues in the CDR3. Germline V gives CDR1 KGHDR, CDR2 SFDVKD. The sorting of each CD8+ T cell subset was done in triplicate, at about 300,000 cells each. UMI-labeled 5' RACE yielded the TRB cDNA libraries. TCRdb reanalyzed the 5' RACE reads, giving one entry per CDR3 protein sequence and no DNA. Here the sample table reports 100,000 to 150,000 distinct CDR3 sequences. This chain connects TRBV24-1 to TRBJ2-2; the TRBD1 assignment by TCRdb is unverifiable without DNA. The sequenced material came from naive CXCR3- CD8+ T cells from blood. The subset here: CD45RO-CCR7+CD27+CD95- naive CD8+ T cells lacking CXCR3 (TNR3-). This TCR derives from a human donor in good health. Some clones in this sample may be carry-over from other donors' samples. CDR3 amino acids: CATSETGGNTGELFF.